One and the same sample provided the 18 T cell receptor beta chains below, sequenced in a study of T cell changes during pregnancy in multiple sclerosis. Repertoires were generated with immunoSEQ multiplex PCR, while TCRdb's copy carries only in-frame clones and drops some. The repertoire holds roughly 24,000 clones, with about 90% as singletons. The material sequenced was CD8+ T cells from peripheral blood mononuclear cells, taken after pregnancy. These receptors came from a female donor with multiple sclerosis, enrolled in a pregnancy study.

The V call is TRBV5-5, the J call TRBJ1-2; 8 bases fit TRBD1. Germline V gives CDR1 SGHKS, CDR2 YYEKEE (reference sequence). J was trimmed by 4 bases and V by 4 bases; bases with no gene match: 9. This CDR3 is built from 15 residues. CDR3 protein: CASSDRDRTLYGYTF. Here the CDR3 DNA reads TGTGCCAGCAGCGACCGGGACAGGACCCTCTATGGCTACACCTTC. Supplemented by reference TRBV5-5 and TRBJ1-2, the full variable domain reads DAGVTQSPTHLIKTRGQQVTLRCSPISGHKSVSWYQQVLGQGPQFIFQYYEKEERGRGNFPDRFSARQFPNYSSELNVNALLLGDSALYLCASSDRDRTLYGYTFGSGTRLTVV.

The J gene is TRBJ2-3, the V gene TRBV21-1; the table gives TRBD2 as D, unverified against the DNA. TRBV21-1 counts as a pseudogene. The CDR3 extends over 16 amino acids. The DNA of the CDR3 is TGTGCCAGCAGCCAAACTAGCGGGAGATGCACAGATACGCAGTATTTT. Protein: CASSQTSGRCTDTQYF.

The chain combines TRBV5-1 with TRBJ1-2; 7 bases align to TRBD1. The CDR3 loop spans 11 amino acids. CDR1 and CDR2 from the germline V gene are SGHRS and YFSETQ. Unmatched junction bases numbered 5, after V lost 7 bases and J lost 8 bases. The CDR3 bases are TGCGCCAGCGGAGGGGGCGGAGGCTACACCTTC. Its protein is CASGGGGGYTF.

The rearrangement links TRBV13 to TRBJ1-1; TRBD1 is a possible D gene (6 bases). This CDR3 contains 14 residues. Germline CDR1 reads PRHDT; CDR2 reads FYEKMQ (reference sequence). V was pared by 8 bases and J by 7 bases, with 20 bases between. This chain's CDR3 is CASSDWTASFEAFF. The CDR3 DNA is TGTGCCAGCTCTGACTGGACAGCTAGCTTTGAAGCTTTCTTT.

The genes are TRBV6-6 and TRBJ2-2, with D possibly being TRBD1 (5 bases). Germline V gene lookup returns CDR1 MNHNY and CDR2 SVGAGI (reference sequence). The CDR3 contains 12 residues. The V and J ends lost 11 bases and 5 bases respectively, with 12 bases between them. CDR3 bases: TGTGCCTGTCAGGGTCAAACCGGGGAGCTGTTTTTT. This gives the protein CACQGQTGELFF.

The rearrangement links TRBV4-3 to TRBJ1-5; D is unresolved. V was pared by 1 base and J by 9 bases, with 10 bases between. This CDR3 is built from 13 residues. The V gene's germline CDR1 is LGHNA and CDR2 YSLEER. CDR3 bases: TGCGCCAGCAGCCAAGCCCATTTGTGGCCCCAGCATTTT. This sequence encodes CASSQAHLWPQHF.

In this sample, this clone turned up once. The V and J genes are TRBV7-7 and TRBJ2-7; a weak D match, TRBD2 (6 bases). CDR1 is SSHAT, CDR2 FNYEAQ, per germline (reference sequence). V shed 4 bases and J shed 2 bases, with 9 bases lying between them. The CDR3 consists of 13 residues. The CDR3: CASSYGLTYEQYF. DNA for the CDR3: TGTGCCAGCAGCTACGGACTAACCTACGAGCAGTACTTC. Variable domain in full (rest from reference TRBV7-7 and TRBJ2-7): GAGVSQSPRYKVTKRGQDVTLRCDPISSHATLYWYQQALGQGPEFLTYFNYEAQPDKSGLPSDRFSAERPEGSISTLTIQRTEQRDSAMYRCASSYGLTYEQYFGPGTRLTVT.

This clone was seen a single time. The genes are TRBV4-3 and TRBJ2-3; TRBD2 matches at 7 bases. Germline values: CDR1 LGHNA, CDR2 YSLEER. Trimming at V came to 0 bases and at J to 6 bases, leaving 6 bases not matched to a gene. CDR3 length: 15 residues. The CDR3 DNA follows: TGCGCCAGCAGCCAAGATGGGCTAGCGGAGGATACGCAGTATTTT. It specifies CASSQDGLAEDTQYF.

CDR3 residues: CASSGSGTAEQYF. The CDR3 DNA follows: TGTGCCAGCAGCGGTAGCGGGACCGCCGAGCAGTACTTC. This chain connects TRBV5-4 to TRBJ2-7, with 8 bases identical to TRBD2. J gave up 6 bases and V 4 bases, and 6 bases lay outside the gene matches. CDR3 size: 13 residues. From germline, CDR1 is SGHNT and CDR2 YYREEE (reference sequence).

This clone showed up just once. The rearrangement joins TRBV28 to TRBJ2-7; D not resolved. Germline CDR1 and CDR2: MDHEN and SYDVKM. Trimming shortened V by 3 bases and J by 4 bases, and 7 bases separated the two germline ends. The CDR3 is 12 residues long. In nucleotides, the CDR3 is TGTGCCAGCAGTTTCCCCAAATACGAGCAGTACTTC. Translating gives CASSFPKYEQYF.

The chain recombines TRBV5-1 with TRBJ1-1; 8 positions agree with TRBD1. After removal of 3 bases from V and 0 bases from J, the junction contained 4 bases not matched to a gene. This CDR3 has 15 residues. Germline CDR1 reads SGHRS; CDR2 reads YFSETQ. The CDR3 coding sequence is TGCGCCAGCAGCTCCAGGACAGGGCTGAACACTGAAGCTTTCTTT. Amino acid sequence: CASSSRTGLNTEAFF.

The V call is TRBV6-6, the J call TRBJ2-7; D unclear. This CDR3 spans 12 amino acids. The V and J ends lost 5 bases and 1 base respectively, with 6 bases between them. Germline CDR1 reads MNHNY; CDR2 reads SVGAGI (reference sequence). CDR3 coding DNA: TGTGCCAGCAGTACTACGTCCTACGAGCAGTACTTC. Protein product: CASSTTSYEQYF.

This clone was detected only once. The genes are TRBV5-4 and TRBJ2-3, with TRBD1 matching 7 bases. The V gene's germline CDR1 is SGHNT and CDR2 YYREEE (reference sequence). The trim removed 3 bases at V and 2 bases at J, leaving 12 bases unmatched. The CDR3 runs to 17 residues. The CDR3 DNA follows: TGTGCCAGCAGCTCACTCGGGGACAGCCCTCTCACAGATACGCAGTATTTT. Residues: CASSSLGDSPLTDTQYF.

By share of the sample, this clone is medium-sized (0.01 to 0.1%). The chain employs TRBV5-4 and TRBJ2-7; D is possibly TRBD1 (6 bases). Germline values: CDR1 SGHNT, CDR2 YYREEE (reference sequence). Trimming shortened V by 2 bases and J by 1 base, and 7 bases separated the two germline ends. This CDR3 has 13 amino acids. The CDR3 nucleotides are TGTGCCAGCAGCTTCGGACAGTCCTACGAGCAGTACTTC. Its protein product is CASSFGQSYEQYF.

V gene TRBV5-1 combines with J gene TRBJ2-7; the match to TRBD1 covers 10 bases. The CDR3 length is 15 residues. With V trimmed by 0 bases and J by 3 bases, 3 bases remained unmatched. Germline V gene sequence: CDR1 SGHRS, CDR2 YFSETQ. This chain's CDR3 is CASSLEGDRGYEQYF. Here the CDR3 DNA reads TGCGCCAGCAGCTTGGAAGGGGACAGGGGCTACGAGCAGTACTTC.

This chain uses TRBV10-1 with TRBJ2-7; D might be TRBD2 (6 bases). V lost 0 bases, J lost 5 bases, and 14 bases lay in between. The CDR3 covers 15 residues. From germline, CDR1 is WNHNN and CDR2 SYGVQD (reference sequence). CDR3 region: CASSESSAGLHEQYF. The CDR3 nucleotides read TGCGCCAGCAGTGAGTCATCGGCGGGGCTGCACGAGCAGTACTTC.

The chain joins TRBV7-4 to TRBJ2-7; D is undetermined. This CDR3 is built from 16 residues. Germline V gives CDR1 SGHVT, CDR2 SQSDAQ. Trimming cost V 7 bases and J 1 base, with 20 bases left between them. The CDR3 nucleotides read TGTGCCAGCACCACCTCTGGCCAGAACAGATCCTACGAGCAGTACTTC. Residues: CASTTSGQNRSYEQYF.

V gene TRBV28 combines with J gene TRBJ2-4; the match to TRBD1 covers 9 bases. V trimming: 5 bases; J trimming: 0 bases; junction bases outside the gene matches: 5. CDR3 length: 16 amino acids. Germline V gene data show CDR1 as MDHEN and CDR2 as SYDVKM. The CDR3 loop is CASSPGQGLAKNIQYF. As DNA, the CDR3 is TGTGCCAGCAGTCCGGGACAGGGCCTAGCCAAAAACATTCAGTACTTC.